The 6 T cell receptor beta chains below all came from one sample that was sequenced in a study of tumor-infiltrating lymphocytes in localized non-small cell lung cancer. TCRdb's copy holds only in-frame clones and misses some; the assay was immunoSEQ multiplex PCR. Of roughly 7,400 clones listed, roughly 80% are singletons. The sequenced material came from lung tumor tissue. The receptor set was obtained from a human donor with non-small cell lung cancer.

This chain connects TRBV4-1 to TRBJ2-2, with 9 nucleotides matching TRBD2. The CDR3 extends over 19 amino acids. CDR1 is MGHRA and CDR2 is YSYEKL in the germline V gene. Trimming at V came to 1 base and at J to 5 bases, leaving 14 bases not matched to a gene. The CDR3, as DNA: TGCGCCAGCAGCCAAGGGGCTCTCGCTAGCGGGGACAAAACCGGGGAGCTGTTTTTT. Its translation is CASSQGALASGDKTGELFF.

The rearrangement joins TRBV4-1 to TRBJ2-2; tentative D call: TRBD2 (5 bases). This CDR3 contains 14 residues. V lost 7 bases and J 4 bases, leaving 13 bases between the germline ends. The germline gives CDR1 MGHRA, CDR2 YSYEKL. CDR3 loop: CASKEASATGELFF. CDR3 DNA: TGCGCCAGCAAGGAGGCTTCCGCCACCGGGGAGCTGTTTTTT.

The chain is built from TRBV19 and TRBJ1-5; TRBD1 might be the D (6 bases). V was pared by 1 base and J by 9 bases, with 16 bases between. Germline values: CDR1 LNHDA, CDR2 SQIVND (reference sequence). The CDR3 totals 15 residues. The CDR3 bases are TGTGCCAGTAGTATAGCGGGACAAGGTCTCATGCCCCAGCATTTT. Amino acid sequence: CASSIAGQGLMPQHF.

V usage is TRBV30 and J usage is TRBJ1-1, with TRBD1 matching over 9 bases. Germline CDR1 and CDR2: GTSNPN and SVGIG (reference sequence). V shed 5 bases and J 5 bases; nucleotides not matched to a gene: 6. The CDR3 loop spans 13 amino acids. The DNA of the CDR3 is TGTGCCTGGGACAGGGGGTGGAGGACTGAAGCTTTCTTT. Its protein is CAWDRGWRTEAFF.

This chain connects TRBV7-2 to TRBJ2-1; D is perhaps TRBD2 (6 bases). The V and J ends lost 6 bases and 7 bases respectively, with 16 bases between them. The CDR3 extends over 14 amino acids. CDR1 SGHTA and CDR2 FQGNSA come from the germline V gene. The CDR3 DNA reads TGTGCCAGCAGGCCTAGCTGGAGGGGAAATGAGCAGTTCTTC. This codes for CASRPSWRGNEQFF.

This clone showed up just once. V gene TRBV7-9 combines with J gene TRBJ2-7; no reliable D call. The CDR3 contains 11 residues. Trimming pared 5 bases from V and 3 bases from J, leaving 5 bases between. CDR1 is SEHNR, CDR2 FQNEAQ, per germline (reference sequence). The CDR3 DNA reads as TGTGCCAGCAGCCTATACTACGAGCAGTACTTC. Encoded protein: CASSLYYEQYF.